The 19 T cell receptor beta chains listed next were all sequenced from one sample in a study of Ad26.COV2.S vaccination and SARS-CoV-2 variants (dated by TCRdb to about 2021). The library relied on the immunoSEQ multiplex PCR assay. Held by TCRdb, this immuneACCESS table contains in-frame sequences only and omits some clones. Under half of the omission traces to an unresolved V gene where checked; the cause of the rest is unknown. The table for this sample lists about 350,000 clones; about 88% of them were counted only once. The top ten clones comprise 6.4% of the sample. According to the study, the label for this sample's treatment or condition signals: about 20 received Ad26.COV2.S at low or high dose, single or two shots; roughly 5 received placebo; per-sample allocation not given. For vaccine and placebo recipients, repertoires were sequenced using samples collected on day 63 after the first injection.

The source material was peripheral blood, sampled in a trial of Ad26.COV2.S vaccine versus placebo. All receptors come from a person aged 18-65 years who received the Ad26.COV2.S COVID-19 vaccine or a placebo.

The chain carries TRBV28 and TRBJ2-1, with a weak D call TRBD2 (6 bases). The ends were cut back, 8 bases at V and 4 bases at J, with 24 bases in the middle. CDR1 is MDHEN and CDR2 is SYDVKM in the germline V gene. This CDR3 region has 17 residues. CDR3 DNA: TGTGCCAGCTCCACAGCCCCCAGCGGGCCGACTTACAATGAGCAGTTCTTC. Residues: CASSTAPSGPTYNEQFF.

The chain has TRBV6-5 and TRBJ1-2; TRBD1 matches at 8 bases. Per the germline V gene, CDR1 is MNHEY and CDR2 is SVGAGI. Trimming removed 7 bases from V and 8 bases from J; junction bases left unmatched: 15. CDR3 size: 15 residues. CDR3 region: CASTGQGAPPRGYTF. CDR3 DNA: TGTGCCAGCACCGGACAGGGTGCGCCACCCCGGGGCTACACCTTC.

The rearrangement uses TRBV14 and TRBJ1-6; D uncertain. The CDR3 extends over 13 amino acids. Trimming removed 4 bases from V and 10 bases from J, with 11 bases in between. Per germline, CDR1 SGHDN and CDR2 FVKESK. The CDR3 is CASSPRLGSPLHF. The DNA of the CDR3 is TGTGCCAGCAGCCCCCGACTAGGATCACCCCTCCACTTT. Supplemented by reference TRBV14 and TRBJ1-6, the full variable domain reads EAGVTQFPSHSVIEKGQTVTLRCDPISGHDNLYWYRRVMGKEIKFLLHFVKESKQDESGMPNNRFLAERTGGTYSTLKVQPAELEDSGVYFCASSPRLGSPLHFGNGTRLTVT.

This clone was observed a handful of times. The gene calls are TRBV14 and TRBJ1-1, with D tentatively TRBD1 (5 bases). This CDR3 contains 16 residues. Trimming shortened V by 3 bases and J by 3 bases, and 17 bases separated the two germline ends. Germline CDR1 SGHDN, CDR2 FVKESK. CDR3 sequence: CASSHTGLPGYTEAFF. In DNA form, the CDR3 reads TGTGCCAGCAGCCATACAGGCTTGCCAGGGTACACTGAAGCTTTCTTT.

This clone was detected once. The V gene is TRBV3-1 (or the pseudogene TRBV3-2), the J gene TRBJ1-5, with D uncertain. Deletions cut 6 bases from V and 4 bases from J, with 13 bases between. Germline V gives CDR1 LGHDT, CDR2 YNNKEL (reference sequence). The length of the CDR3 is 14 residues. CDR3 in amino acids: CASSSAYGNQPQHF. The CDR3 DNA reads TGTGCCAGCAGTAGCGCCTATGGAAATCAGCCCCAGCATTTT.

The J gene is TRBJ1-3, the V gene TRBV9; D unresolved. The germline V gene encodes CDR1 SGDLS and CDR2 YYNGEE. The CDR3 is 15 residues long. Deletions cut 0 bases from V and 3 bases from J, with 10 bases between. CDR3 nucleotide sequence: TGTGCCAGCAGCGTAGCTACGGGGAGTGGAAACACCATATATTTT. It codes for CASSVATGSGNTIYF.

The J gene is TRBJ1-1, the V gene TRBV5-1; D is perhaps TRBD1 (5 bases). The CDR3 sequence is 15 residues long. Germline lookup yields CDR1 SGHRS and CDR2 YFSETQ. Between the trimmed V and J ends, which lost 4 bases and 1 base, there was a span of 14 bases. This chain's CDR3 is CASSAGTLGNTEAFF. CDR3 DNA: TGCGCCAGCAGCGCAGGGACCCTAGGGAACACTGAAGCTTTCTTT. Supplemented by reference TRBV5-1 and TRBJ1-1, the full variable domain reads KAGVTQTPRYLIKTRGQQVTLSCSPISGHRSVSWYQQTPGQGLQFLFEYFSETQRNKGNFPGRFSGRQFSNSRSEMNVSTLELGDSALYLCASSAGTLGNTEAFFGQGTRLTVV.

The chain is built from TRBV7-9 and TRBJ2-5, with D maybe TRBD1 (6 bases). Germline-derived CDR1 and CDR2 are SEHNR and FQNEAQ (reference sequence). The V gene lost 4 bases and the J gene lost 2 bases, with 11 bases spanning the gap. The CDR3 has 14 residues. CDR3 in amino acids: CASSSLRGQETQYF. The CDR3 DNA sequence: TGTGCCAGCAGCTCCCTCAGGGGACAAGAGACCCAGTACTTC.

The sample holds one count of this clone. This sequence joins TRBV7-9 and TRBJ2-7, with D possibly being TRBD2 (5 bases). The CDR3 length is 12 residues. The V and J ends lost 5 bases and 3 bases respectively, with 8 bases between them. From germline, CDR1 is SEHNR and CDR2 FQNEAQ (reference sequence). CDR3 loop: CASSDYHYEQYF. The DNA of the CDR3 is TGTGCCAGCAGCGACTACCACTACGAGCAGTACTTC.

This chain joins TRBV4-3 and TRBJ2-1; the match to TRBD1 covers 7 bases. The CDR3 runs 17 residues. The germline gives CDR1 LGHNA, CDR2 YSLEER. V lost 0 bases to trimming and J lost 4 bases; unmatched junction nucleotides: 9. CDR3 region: CASSQDRGATGYNEQFF. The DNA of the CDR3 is TGCGCCAGCAGCCAAGATAGAGGAGCGACAGGGTACAATGAGCAGTTCTTC.

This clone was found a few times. CDR3 in amino acids: CASSFAVYNEQFF. In nucleotides, the CDR3 is TGTGCCAGCAGCTTCGCGGTATACAATGAGCAGTTCTTC. The chain recombines TRBV7-3 with TRBJ2-1; no clear D. In germline, CDR1 is SGHTA, CDR2 FQGTGA. V dropped 3 bases and J dropped 4 bases, with 7 bases sitting between them. The CDR3 contains 13 residues.

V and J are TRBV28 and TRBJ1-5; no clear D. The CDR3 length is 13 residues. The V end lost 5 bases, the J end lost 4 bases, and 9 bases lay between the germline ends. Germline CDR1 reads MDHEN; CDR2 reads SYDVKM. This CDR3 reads CASSNDGNQPQHF. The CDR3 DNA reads TGTGCCAGCAGTAACGACGGGAATCAGCCCCAGCATTTT.

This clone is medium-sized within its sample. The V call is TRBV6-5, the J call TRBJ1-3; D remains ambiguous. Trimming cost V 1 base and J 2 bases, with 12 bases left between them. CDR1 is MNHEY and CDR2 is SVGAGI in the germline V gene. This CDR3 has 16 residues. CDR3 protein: CASSYYGAGAGNTIYF. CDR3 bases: TGTGCCAGCAGTTACTATGGCGCCGGAGCTGGAAACACCATATATTTT.

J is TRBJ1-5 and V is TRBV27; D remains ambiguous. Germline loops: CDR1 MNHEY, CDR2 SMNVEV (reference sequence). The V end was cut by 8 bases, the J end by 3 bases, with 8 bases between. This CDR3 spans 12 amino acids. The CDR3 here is CASGAYNQPQHF. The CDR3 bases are TGTGCCAGCGGCGCGTACAATCAGCCCCAGCATTTT.

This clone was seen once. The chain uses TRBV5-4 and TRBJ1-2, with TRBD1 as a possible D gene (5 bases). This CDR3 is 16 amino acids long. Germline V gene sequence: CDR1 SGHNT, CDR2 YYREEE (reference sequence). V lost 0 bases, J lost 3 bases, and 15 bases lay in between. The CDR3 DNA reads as TGTGCCAGCAGCTTGGATGGTACAGGAACTTACTATGGCTACACCTTC. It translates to CASSLDGTGTYYGYTF.

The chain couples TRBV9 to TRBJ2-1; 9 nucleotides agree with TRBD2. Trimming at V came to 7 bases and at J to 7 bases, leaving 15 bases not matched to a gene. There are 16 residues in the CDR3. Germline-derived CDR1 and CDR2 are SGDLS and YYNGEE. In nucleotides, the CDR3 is TGTGCCAGCCGCGCCCGGGGCGGGGGGGCCTTGAATGAGCAGTTCTTC. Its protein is CASRARGGGALNEQFF.

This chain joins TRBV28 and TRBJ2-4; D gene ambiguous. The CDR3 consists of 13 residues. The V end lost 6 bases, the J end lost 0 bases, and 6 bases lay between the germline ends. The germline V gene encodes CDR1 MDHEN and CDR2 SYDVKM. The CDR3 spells CASRETAKNIQYF. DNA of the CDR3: TGTGCCAGCAGAGAAACAGCCAAAAACATTCAGTACTTC. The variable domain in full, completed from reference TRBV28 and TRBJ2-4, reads DVKVTQSSRYLVKRTGEKVFLECVQDMDHENMFWYRQDPGLGLRLIYFSYDVKMKEKGDIPEGYSVSREKKERFSLILESASTNQTSMYLCASRETAKNIQYFGAGTRLSVL.

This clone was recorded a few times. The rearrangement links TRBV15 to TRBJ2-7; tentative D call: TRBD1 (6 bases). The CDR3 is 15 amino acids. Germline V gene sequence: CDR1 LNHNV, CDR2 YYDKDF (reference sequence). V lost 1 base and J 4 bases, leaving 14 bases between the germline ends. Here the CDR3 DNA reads TGTGCCACCAGCAGAGTTAGGGGGTCTGGGTACGAGCAGTACTTC. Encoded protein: CATSRVRGSGYEQYF.

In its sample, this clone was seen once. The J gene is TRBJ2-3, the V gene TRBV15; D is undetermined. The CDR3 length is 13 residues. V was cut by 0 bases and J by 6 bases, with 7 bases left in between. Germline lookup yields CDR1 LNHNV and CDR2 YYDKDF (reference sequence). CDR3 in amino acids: CATSRDNGDTQYF. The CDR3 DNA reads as TGTGCCACCAGCAGAGATAACGGGGATACGCAGTATTTT.